The rows below give T cell receptor beta chains drawn from one sample of a study of response to subunit inactivated influenza vaccine. Using its own MiXCR run on the RT-PCR reads, TCRdb lists one record per CDR3 protein. Of about 570,000 distinct CDR3 sequences in the sample, around 11% were seen once. Another study also made use of these data, one on T cells expressing NK-cell markers.

This specimen was PBMCs from blood, taken on the day of vaccination. The origin of the receptors is a man in his forties or fifties who received an inactivated influenza vaccine. Both conserved end residues are part of each CDR3. D genes are given only for firm matches. Clone sizes are given selectively: once, few, many, or a class where the clone is expanded.

len,abundance,j_gene,d_gene,v_gene,CDR3nt,CDR3aa
14,few,TRBJ2-7,NA,TRBV9,TGTGCCAGCAGCACACAACCCGGGACGAGAGAGCAGTACTTC,CASSTQPGTREQYF
18,few,TRBJ2-7,TRBD2,TRBV6-5,TGTGCCAGCAGTTACCTAGGCCATACTAGCGGGTATACGTACGAGCAGTACTTC,CASSYLGHTSGYTYEQYF
14,few,TRBJ2-5,TRBD1,TRBV27,TGTGCCAGCAGTTTATTCCAGGGGGCCTTTCCCCAGTACTTC,CASSLFQGAFPQYF
17,NA,TRBJ2-3,NA,TRBV7-9,TGTGCCAGCAGCGTAGGGCCCGGACAGTATAGCACAGATACGCAGTATTTT,CASSVGPGQYSTDTQYF
13,NA,TRBJ2-1,NA,TRBV2,TGTGCCAGCACTCCGGGGGGCTATTATGAGCAGTTCTTC,CASTPGGYYEQFF
17,few,TRBJ2-5,TRBD2,TRBV9,TGTGCCAGCAGCGTAGGCCGGCTAGCGGGGCTCCAAGAGACCCAGTACTTC,CASSVGRLAGLQETQYF
17,few,TRBJ1-5,NA,TRBV27,TGTGCCAGCGGGACTTCCTCAAGCCTAAGGAGCAATCAGCCCCAGCATTTT,CASGTSSSLRSNQPQHF
12,many,TRBJ1-2,NA,TRBV2,TGTGCCAGCAGCCAGGACAGCTATGGCTACACCTTC,CASSQDSYGYTF
13,NA,TRBJ2-1,NA,TRBV12-3/TRBV12-4,TGTGCCAGCAGCAGCATAGGCGGGCTGGGGCAGTTCTTC,CASSSIGGLGQFF
16,few,TRBJ2-1,NA,TRBV9,TGTGCCAGCAGCGTAGAAGGGGCGAGGGTGTACAATGAGCAGTTCTTC,CASSVEGARVYNEQFF
15,many,TRBJ2-1,NA,TRBV6-2/TRBV6-3,TGTGCCAGCAGTTACTCAACCCCAGCCTACAATGAGCAGTTCTTC,CASSYSTPAYNEQFF
13,NA,TRBJ1-6,NA,TRBV11-2,TGTGCCAGCAGCTTAGGGGGGGGGGCAGACCTCCACTTT,CASSLGGGADLHF
13,NA,TRBJ2-7,NA,TRBV27,TGTGCCAGCAGTTTATCAGCTCTCTACGAGCAGTACTTC,CASSLSALYEQYF
14,many,TRBJ1-1,TRBD1,TRBV12-3/TRBV12-4,TGTGCCAGCAGTCAGGGGACAGAGAACACTGAAGCTTTCTTT,CASSQGTENTEAFF
12,NA,TRBJ2-7,NA,TRBV6-2/TRBV6-3,TGTGCCAGCAGTTGGCAGGCCTACGAGCAGTACTTC,CASSWQAYEQYF
15,few,TRBJ2-6,NA,TRBV6-2/TRBV6-3,TGTGCCACTTCTCGGGGGTCCGCTGGGGCCAACGTCCTGACTTTC,CATSRGSAGANVLTF
15,many,TRBJ2-3,NA,TRBV9,TGTGCCAGCAGCGTAGGGGGGATTGGGACAGATACGCAGTATTTT,CASSVGGIGTDTQYF
18,few,TRBJ2-5,TRBD2,TRBV7-2,TGTGCCAGCAGCTTAGCGCGAGTTAGCGGGTGGGGCCGTGGGGCCCAGTACTTC,CASSLARVSGWGRGAQYF
15,NA,TRBJ2-1,NA,TRBV5-1,TGCGCCAGCAGCTTGGCCTTAGTGGGGTACAATGAGCAGTTCTTC,CASSLALVGYNEQFF
15,NA,TRBJ2-1,NA,TRBV13,TGTGCCAGCAGCTTAGGTAGGGCTATCTACAATGAGCAGTTCTTC,CASSLGRAIYNEQFF
18,NA,TRBJ2-7,TRBD2,TRBV11-2,TGTGCCAGCAGCTTAACTAGCGGGGGGGTAATGATATCCTACGAGCAGTACTTC,CASSLTSGGVMISYEQYF